This TCR beta chain was found in a study of blood T cell repertoires in COVID-19. Some clones are missing from TCRdb's copy, which holds only in-frame ones; the method was immunoSEQ multiplex PCR. The sample carries hundreds of thousands of clones, around 81% recorded once. The germline V gene has CDR1 MNHEY and CDR2 SVGAGI. V lost 8 bases and J 8 bases, leaving 16 bases between the germline ends. The CDR3 runs to 14 residues. The TCR was taken from a woman between 40 and 50 years old with acute COVID-19. The sample consisted of PBMCs or T cells enriched from blood (not recorded which). The V and J genes are TRBV6-5 and TRBJ1-6; D not resolved. CDR3 in amino acids: CASCRRTGDSPLHF. The CDR3, as DNA: TGTGCCAGCTGCCGTAGGACTGGGGATTCACCCCTCCACTTT.